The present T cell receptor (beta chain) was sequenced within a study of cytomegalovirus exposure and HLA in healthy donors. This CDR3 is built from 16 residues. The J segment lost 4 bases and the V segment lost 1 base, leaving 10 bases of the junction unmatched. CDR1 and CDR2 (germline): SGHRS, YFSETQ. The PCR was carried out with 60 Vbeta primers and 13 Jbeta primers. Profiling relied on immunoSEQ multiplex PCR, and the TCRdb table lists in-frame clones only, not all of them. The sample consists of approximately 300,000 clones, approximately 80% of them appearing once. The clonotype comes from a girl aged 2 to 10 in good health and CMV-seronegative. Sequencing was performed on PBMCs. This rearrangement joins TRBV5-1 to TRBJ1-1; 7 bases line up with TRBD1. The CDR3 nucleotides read TGCGCCAGCAGCTTGAGCTCCGGACAGGAAGTCACTGAAGCTTTCTTT. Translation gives CASSLSSGQEVTEAFF.